This T cell receptor (beta chain) appears in the sequencing data of a study of neoadjuvant anti-PD-1 for oral cavity cancer. Notes on the study in general: Higher pretreatment Treg/Th17 ratios tracked higher pretreatment blood clonality.

V lost 5 bases, J lost 7 bases, and 9 bases stayed unmatched. The length of the CDR3 is 15 residues. The V gene's germline CDR1 is MNHNY and CDR2 SVGAGI (reference sequence). In regard to this clone: The antigen remains undetermined.

The time point is: after neoadjuvant nivolumab, at surgical resection. Assay: immunoSEQ multiplex PCR; the TCRdb copy retains only in-frame clones and omits some. The sample includes tens of thousands of clones, 60% to 80% seen only once; the top ten take 4% to 5.5%. Sequenced here: PBMCs, sampled after nivolumab (anti-PD-1) treatment. This TCR was sampled from a person between 35 and 79 years old with oral cavity squamous cell carcinoma. The rearrangement joins TRBV6-6 to TRBJ2-1; 9 positions agree with TRBD1. The DNA of the CDR3 is TGTGCCAGCAGTGCCCCGGGACAGGGTTGGAATGAGCAGTTCTTC. This sequence encodes CASSAPGQGWNEQFF.